Below are 24 T cell receptor beta chains sequenced from a single sample in a study of shared clonotypes between healthy human individuals. Libraries were prepared by immunoSEQ multiplex PCR; TCRdb keeps only in-frame clonotypes and omits some of them. The table records roughly 2.6 million clones, more than 80% of them present only once. Sequenced material: naive CD4+ T cells sorted from blood. Stated subset: CD45RA+ positively selected. These TCRs come from a man between 18 and 35 years old in good health.

This clone was seen just once. This chain uses TRBV11-2 with TRBJ1-4; the D is unclear. Trimming took off 3 bases at V and 0 bases at J, with 5 bases between the two ends. Germline V lookup: CDR1 SGHAT, CDR2 FQNNGV. This CDR3 has 14 amino acids. The CDR3, as DNA: TGTGCCAGCAGCTTCGGGGCAACTAATGAAAAACTGTTTTTT. Translating gives CASSFGATNEKLFF.

The V and J genes are TRBV29-1 and TRBJ2-5; 8 nucleotides agree with TRBD1. With 5 bases clipped from V and 2 bases from J, the junction kept 4 bases outside the gene matches. The CDR3 loop spans 13 amino acids. In germline, CDR1 is SQVTM, CDR2 ANQGSEA. CDR3 in DNA: TGCAGCGTTCTTAGACAGGGGCAAGAGACCCAGTACTTC. Its translation is CSVLRQGQETQYF.

DNA for the CDR3: TGCGCCAGCAGTGGGGACAGTTCTGGCTACACCTTC. It codes for CASSGDSSGYTF. The chain combines TRBV10-2 with TRBJ1-2, with 7 bases matching TRBD1. Per the germline V gene, CDR1 is WSHSY and CDR2 is SAAADI. V lost 4 bases to trimming and J lost 7 bases; unmatched junction nucleotides: 3. This CDR3 has 12 residues.

The chain links TRBV6-6 to TRBJ2-5, with 7 nucleotides matching TRBD1. This CDR3 spans 14 amino acids. The germline V gene encodes CDR1 MNHNY and CDR2 SVGAGI (reference sequence). V shed 8 bases and J 1 base; nucleotides not matched to a gene: 7. The CDR3 spells CASSLTGAQETQYF. The CDR3 bases are TGTGCCAGCTCCTTAACAGGGGCCCAAGAGACCCAGTACTTC.

In this sample, this clone turned up once. This CDR3 is also generated by other DNA sequences in the sample. Here the CDR3 DNA reads TGTGCCTGGAGAGGACAGGGGAATTCACCCCTCCACTTT. It translates to CAWRGQGNSPLHF. The chain couples TRBV30 to TRBJ1-6; the match to TRBD1 covers 9 bases. The CDR3 is 13 residues long. Germline CDR1 is GTSNPN and CDR2 is SVGIG (reference sequence). V trimming: 3 bases; J trimming: 7 bases; junction bases outside the gene matches: 1.

Turning to this clone: Other DNA sequences of this sample code for an identical CDR3. V usage is TRBV5-4 and J usage is TRBJ1-4, with D hard to call. CDR3 length: 15 amino acids. Trimming pared 1 base from V and 0 bases from J, leaving 7 bases between. CDR1 SGHNT and CDR2 YYREEE come from the germline V gene (reference sequence). The DNA for the CDR3 is TGTGCCAGCAGCTTGAGAGGGCCAACTAATGAAAAACTGTTTTTT. It encodes CASSLRGPTNEKLFF.

V and J are TRBV25-1 and TRBJ2-2; perhaps TRBD2 as D (5 bases). V was shortened by 7 bases and J by 5 bases, with 8 bases between the two germline ends. The CDR3 consists of 12 residues. From germline, CDR1 is MGHDK and CDR2 SYGVNS. The CDR3 sequence: CASTRGTGELFF. The CDR3 nucleotides read TGTGCCAGCACGAGAGGGACCGGGGAGCTGTTTTTT.

This clone was recorded once. This chain connects TRBV5-1 to TRBJ2-1; 13 bases match TRBD2. Germline values: CDR1 SGHRS, CDR2 YFSETQ. The ends lost 7 bases at V and 0 bases at J; junction bases unmatched: 16. The CDR3 runs to 20 residues. CDR3 sequence (DNA): TGCGCCAGCCACAGGGGGCCGGGACTAGCGGGACCAAGCTCCTACAATGAGCAGTTCTTC. Translation gives CASHRGPGLAGPSSYNEQFF.

A remark on this clone: The sample holds other DNA sequences that translate to the same CDR3. CDR3 sequence reads: CASSREMNTEAFF. The CDR3 region has the DNA TGTGCCAGCAGCCGGGAAATGAACACTGAAGCTTTCTTT. V gene TRBV7-9 combines with J gene TRBJ1-1; D uncertain. Deletions cut 5 bases from V and 0 bases from J, with 7 bases between. Germline V gives CDR1 SEHNR, CDR2 FQNEAQ (reference sequence). The CDR3 sequence is 13 residues long.

This clone was recorded once. The chain uses TRBV6-1 and TRBJ2-2; the match to TRBD2 covers 8 bases. The CDR3 covers 13 residues. With V trimmed by 6 bases and J by 4 bases, 1 base remained unmatched. The germline gives CDR1 MNHNS, CDR2 SASEGT. CDR3 region: CASRLAVTGELFF. The CDR3 DNA reads TGTGCCAGCAGACTAGCGGTCACCGGGGAGCTGTTTTTT.

The gene calls are TRBV7-6 and TRBJ1-3; D ambiguous. V lost 2 bases, J lost 0 bases, and 11 bases lay in between. The germline V gene has CDR1 SGHVS and CDR2 FNYEAQ. There are 16 residues in the CDR3. CDR3 protein: CASSLSLDPSGNTIYF. The CDR3 DNA reads as TGTGCCAGCAGCTTATCGTTGGACCCCTCTGGAAACACCATATATTTT.

The chain uses TRBV6-5 and TRBJ2-1, with TRBD2 identical over 10 bases. This CDR3 region has 13 residues. V trimming: 8 bases; J trimming: 8 bases; junction bases outside the gene matches: 6. CDR1 is MNHEY, CDR2 SVGAGI, per germline. CDR3 sequence (DNA): TGTGCCAGCTCTAGCGGGAGTGGCTATGAGCAGTTCTTC. The encoded protein is CASSSGSGYEQFF.

A note on this clone: Other DNA sequences of this sample code for an identical CDR3. The rearrangement links TRBV10-3 to TRBJ2-5, with D uncertain. CDR1 and CDR2 from the germline V gene are ENHRY and SYGVKD. The CDR3 loop spans 12 amino acids. V was clipped by 3 bases and J by 5 bases, with 7 bases between them. The CDR3 DNA reads as TGTGCCATCAGTGACGTTGGGGAGACCCAGTACTTC. Translated: CAISDVGETQYF.

The chain recombines TRBV19 with TRBJ1-5; D remains unclear. The length of the CDR3 is 15 residues. Germline V gives CDR1 LNHDA, CDR2 SQIVND (reference sequence). V lost 7 bases and J lost 0, with 13 bases in between. The CDR3 loop reads CASTTTGNSNQPQHF. As DNA, the CDR3 is TGTGCCAGTACTACGACCGGGAATAGCAATCAGCCCCAGCATTTT.

The chain links TRBV28 to TRBJ2-3; 11 bases line up with TRBD2. The V segment lost 3 bases and the J segment 4 bases; nucleotides outside the gene matches: 3. This CDR3 has 15 residues. From germline, CDR1 is MDHEN and CDR2 SYDVKM. The CDR3 DNA is TGTGCCAGCAGTTTTAGCGGGGGGGCGGCAGATACGCAGTATTTT. This sequence encodes CASSFSGGAADTQYF. Looking up the rest from reference TRBV28 and TRBJ2-3 gives the full variable domain: DVKVTQSSRYLVKRTGEKVFLECVQDMDHENMFWYRQDPGLGLRLIYFSYDVKMKEKGDIPEGYSVSREKKERFSLILESASTNQTSMYLCASSFSGGAADTQYFGPGTRLTVL.

The chain is built from TRBV30 and TRBJ1-3; unclear D gene. The CDR3 consists of 15 residues. CDR1 and CDR2 (germline): GTSNPN, SVGIG (reference sequence). The V end was cut by 0 bases, the J end by 0 bases, with 9 bases between. For the CDR3, the DNA is TGTGCCTGGAGTGTAGACGGATACTCTGGAAACACCATATATTTT. It codes for CAWSVDGYSGNTIYF.

The chain couples TRBV18 to TRBJ2-5; D is perhaps TRBD2 (5 bases). V shed 6 bases and J shed 5 bases, with 19 bases lying between them. There are 15 residues in the CDR3. Germline CDR1 and CDR2: KGHSH and LQKENI. The DNA for the CDR3 is TGTGCCAGCTCTCCCTGGACGGGGAGCGAGGAGACCCAGTACTTC. Amino acids: CASSPWTGSEETQYF.

The rearrangement uses TRBV9 and TRBJ2-1, with 8 bases aligning to TRBD1. The CDR3 totals 15 residues. CDR1 and CDR2 (germline): SGDLS, YYNGEE. With V trimmed by 4 bases and J by 7 bases, 10 bases remained unmatched. CDR3 bases: TGTGCCAGCAGCCCCTGGACAGGGAGTATTAATGAGCAGTTCTTC. This translates into CASSPWTGSINEQFF.

The chain has TRBV11-1 and TRBJ2-5; possibly TRBD1 for D (6 bases). The germline V and J ends were trimmed by 3 bases and 7 bases, with 9 bases remaining between them. CDR1 and CDR2 from the germline V gene are SGHAT and FQDESV (reference sequence). The CDR3 covers 12 residues. CDR3 amino acids: CASSFQGSTQYF. The CDR3 DNA follows: TGTGCCAGCAGCTTCCAGGGGTCGACCCAGTACTTC.

Of note for this clone: The sample carries other DNA sequences with the same CDR3. The chain links TRBV6-5 to TRBJ1-2; possible D gene TRBD1, 5 bases. The CDR3 consists of 14 residues. The germline gives CDR1 MNHEY, CDR2 SVGAGI. V lost 0 bases and J lost 4, with 9 bases in between. CDR3 in amino acids: CASSYSTALYGYTF. CDR3 in DNA: TGTGCCAGCAGTTACTCGACAGCTCTCTATGGCTACACCTTC.

This clone came up once. This chain uses TRBV6-5 with TRBJ2-7, with D perhaps TRBD1 (5 bases). The CDR3 runs 14 residues. CDR1 MNHEY and CDR2 SVGAGI come from the germline V gene. V gave up 4 bases and J gave up 3 bases, with 13 bases separating them. The CDR3 nucleotides read TGTGCCAGCAGTTCCTCGGACAAAAACTACGAGCAGTACTTC. Translating it yields CASSSSDKNYEQYF.

For this clone: The same CDR3 also results from other DNA sequences found in this sample. The V gene is TRBV7-8, the J gene TRBJ2-7; a possible D gene is TRBD1 (5 bases). Per the germline V gene, CDR1 is SGHVS and CDR2 is FQNEAQ. This CDR3 comprises 12 residues. V lost 4 bases, J lost 4 bases, and 8 bases lay in between. This chain's CDR3 is CASSSKGYEQYF. CDR3 nucleotide sequence: TGTGCCAGCAGCTCAAAGGGGTACGAGCAGTACTTC.

The genes are TRBV19 and TRBJ1-1; 7 bases align to TRBD1. The CDR3 contains 16 residues. Trimming removed 5 bases from V and 1 base from J; junction bases left unmatched: 10. The germline CDR1 and CDR2 sequences are LNHDA and SQIVND (reference sequence). CDR3 sequence reads: CASSPLPGQKNTEAFF. DNA for the CDR3: TGTGCCAGTAGTCCCCTGCCGGGACAGAAGAACACTGAAGCTTTCTTT.

About this clone: In the same sample, other DNA sequences code for this CDR3. The CDR3 spells CASSYSRTGNQPQHF. CDR3 nucleotide sequence: TGTGCCAGCAGTTACTCTCGGACAGGCAATCAGCCCCAGCATTTT. The chain combines TRBV6-5 with TRBJ1-5; TRBD1 might be the D (6 bases). The germline CDR1 and CDR2 sequences are MNHEY and SVGAGI. This CDR3 comprises 15 residues. Trimming shortened V by 0 bases and J by 2 bases, and 8 bases separated the two germline ends.